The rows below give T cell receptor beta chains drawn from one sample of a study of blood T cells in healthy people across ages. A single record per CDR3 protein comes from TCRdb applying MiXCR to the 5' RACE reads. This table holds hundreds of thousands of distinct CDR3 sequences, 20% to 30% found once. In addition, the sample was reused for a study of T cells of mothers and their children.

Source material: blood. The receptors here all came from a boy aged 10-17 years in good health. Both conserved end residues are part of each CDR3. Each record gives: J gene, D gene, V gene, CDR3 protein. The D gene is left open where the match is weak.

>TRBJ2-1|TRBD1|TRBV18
CASSETGTGRGEQFF
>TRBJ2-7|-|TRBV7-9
CASSLRDWTYEQYF
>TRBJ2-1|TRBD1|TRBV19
CATLRGTGNYNEQFF
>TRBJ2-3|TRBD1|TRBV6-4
CASSMTGGASGTQYF
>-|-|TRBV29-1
CSVEAKHVDEQFF
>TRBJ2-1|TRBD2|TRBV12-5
CASGLVLGGDSYNEQSF
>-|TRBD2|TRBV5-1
CASSQPGLAGATEQFF
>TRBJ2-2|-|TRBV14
CASSQLGPSNTGELFF
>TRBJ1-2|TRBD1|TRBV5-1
CASSLAQGVNYGYTF
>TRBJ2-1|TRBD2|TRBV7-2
CASSYSGGTSYNEQFF
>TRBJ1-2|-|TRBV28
CASKRGLDGYTF
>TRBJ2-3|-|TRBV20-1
CSARDPGVPDTQCF
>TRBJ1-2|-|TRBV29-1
CSVETETRWGYTF
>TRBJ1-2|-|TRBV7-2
CASSYQGLDGYTF
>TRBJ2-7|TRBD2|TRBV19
CASSIYRGELYEQYF
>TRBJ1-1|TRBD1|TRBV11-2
CASSAGQGRDTEAFF